Following are 32 T cell receptor beta chains from one sample sequenced in a study of T-cell reconstitution after alpha-beta-depleted transplantation in children. A TCRbeta library incorporating unique molecular identifiers was prepared. TCRdb processed the PCR reads anew with MiXCR; each CDR3 protein has one entry. The profile covers about 260,000 distinct CDR3 sequences, with around 10% appearing a single time and 20% to 25% taken by the ten largest. This sample comprised peripheral blood, obtained 180 days after TCRalphabeta/CD19-depleted stem cell transplant. The receptor source for this set is a male patient under 10 years old who had a stem cell transplant for chronic granulomatous disease, so the T cells may come from the graft donor.

At least ten counts were recorded for this clonotype. This sequence joins TRBV11-2 and TRBJ2-7; D possibly corresponds to TRBD2 (5 bases). CDR3 length equals 18 residues. CDR1 is SGHAT and CDR2 is FQNNGV in the germline V gene. V gave up 3 bases and J gave up 1 base, with 22 bases separating them. Here the CDR3 reads CASSFYPGQRGGSYEQYF. The CDR3 bases are TGTGCCAGCAGCTTTTATCCAGGCCAACGGGGTGGATCCTACGAGCAGTACTTC.

This clonotype was detected many times. Here the CDR3 reads CASSQAGGGEQFF. The CDR3 coding sequence is TGTGCCAGCAGCCAGGCAGGGGGCGGTGAGCAGTTCTTC. V is TRBV7-3 and J is TRBJ2-1; 8 bases map to TRBD1. This CDR3 is built from 13 residues. Per germline, CDR1 SGHTA and CDR2 FQGTGA. Unmatched junction bases numbered 6, after V lost 5 bases and J lost 9 bases.

This clonotype was recorded only once. This chain uses TRBV19 with TRBJ2-2; D ambiguous. CDR3 length equals 11 residues. V was clipped by 4 bases and J by 6 bases, with 3 bases between them. The germline V gene encodes CDR1 LNHDA and CDR2 SQIVND (reference sequence). The CDR3 spells CASSTAGELFF. The CDR3 bases are TGTGCCAGTAGTACCGCCGGGGAGCTGTTTTTT.

This clonotype was seen many times. The chain is built from TRBV4-3 and TRBJ2-2; D gene uncertain. Trimming removed 4 bases at V and 2 bases at J, with 14 bases between. CDR3 length: 16 amino acids. The germline V gene encodes CDR1 LGHNA and CDR2 YSLEER. The CDR3 loop is CASSLLSALNTGELFF. CDR3 bases: TGCGCCAGCAGCCTCCTCTCGGCTCTAAACACCGGGGAGCTGTTTTTT.

As to this clonotype: It may be a read error: a sequence one base away is much more abundant. This rearrangement joins TRBV3-1 to TRBJ1-5; D call uncertain. The CDR3 is 12 amino acids. Looked up from germline, CDR1 is LGHDT and CDR2 is YNNKEL (reference sequence). V shed 1 base and J shed 9 bases, with 7 bases lying between them. CDR3 coding DNA: TGTGCCAGCAGCCAAGGCCCTGGGCCCCAGCATTTT. Encoded protein: CASSQGPGPQHF.

This clonotype was recorded at least ten times. This chain uses TRBV21-1 with TRBJ2-1; TRBD1, as called in the table, went unchecked against the DNA. TRBV21-1 is assigned pseudogene status. This CDR3 is built from 11 residues. As DNA, the CDR3 is TGTGCCAGCAGCAATCAGGGTGAGCAGTTCTTC. This encodes CASSNQGEQFF.

Regarding this clonotype: One end of the junction varies from germline; a read error may be responsible. This chain links TRBV5-4 with TRBJ2-5; 7 bases fit TRBD1. The length of the CDR3 is 14 residues. Germline-derived CDR1 and CDR2 are SGHNT and YYREEE (reference sequence). CDR3 nucleotides: TGTACCAGCAGCTCGCGACAGGGCATAGAGACCCAGTACTTC. Translation: CTSSSRQGIETQYF.

This clonotype was picked up many times. CDR3 in amino acids: CASREEDLGYDTF. The CDR3 DNA is TGCGCCAGCAGAGAGGAGGACTTGGGTTATGACACCTTC. This chain uses TRBV5-1 with TRBJ1-2, with unresolved D. Germline CDR1 is SGHRS and CDR2 is YFSETQ. This CDR3 is 13 amino acids long. The V end lost 5 bases, the J end lost 12 bases, and 20 bases lay between the germline ends. The full variable domain, with the rest looked up from reference TRBV5-1 and TRBJ1-2, is KAGVTQTPRYLIKTRGQQVTLSCSPISGHRSVSWYQQTPGQGLQFLFEYFSETQRNKGNFPGRFSGRQFSNSRSEMNVSTLELGDSALYLCASREEDLGYDTFGSGTRLTVV.

This clonotype was recorded many times. CDR3 region: CASGGVPLAGGPERKFF. CDR3 bases: TGTGCCAGCGGGGGTGTCCCTTTAGCGGGAGGGCCGGAGCGCAAGTTCTTC. This sequence joins TRBV7-9 and TRBJ2-1, with 11 bases identical to TRBD2. Looked up from germline, CDR1 is SEHNR and CDR2 is FQNEAQ (reference sequence). CDR3 size: 17 residues. Trimming took 8 bases from V and 14 from J; bases not matched to a gene: 23.

This clonotype was counted many times. V gene TRBV11-3 combines with J gene TRBJ2-1; 8 nucleotides line up with TRBD2. V was clipped by 4 bases and J by 3 bases; unmatched bases: 5. Germline CDR1 SGHNT, CDR2 YENEEA. The CDR3 has 15 residues. DNA of the CDR3: TGTGCCAGCAGCTCCCGCGGGGGGTTCTACAATGAGCAGTTCTTC. It codes for CASSSRGGFYNEQFF. Variable domain in full (rest from reference TRBV11-3 and TRBJ2-1): EAGVVQSPRYKIIEKKQPVAFWCNPISGHNTLYWYLQNLGQGPELLIRYENEEAVDDSQLPKDRFSAERLKGVDSTLKIQPAELGDSAVYLCASSSRGGFYNEQFFGPGTRLTVL.

Remarks on this clonotype: A clone one base away is much larger, so this may be a read error. The chain has TRBV7-9 and TRBJ2-7; 7 bases match TRBD2. The junction had 15 bases not matched to a gene; V was cut back by 9 bases and J by 7 bases. Germline CDR1 reads SEHNR; CDR2 reads FQNEAQ (reference sequence). This CDR3 has 14 residues. In DNA form, the CDR3 reads TGTGCCAGGAGCCCGGGACTAATGGGTGGGGAGCAGTACTTC. The encoded protein is CARSPGLMGGEQYF.

This clonotype was counted ten times or more. The V and J genes are TRBV6-1 and TRBJ2-5; 10 bases are a match to TRBD2. The CDR3 has 16 amino acids. With V trimmed by 6 bases and J by 3 bases, 10 bases remained unmatched. The germline V gene encodes CDR1 MNHNS and CDR2 SASEGT. The CDR3 bases are TGTGCCAGCAGCCTACTAAGCGGGGGGGTCAAAGAGACCCAGTACTTC. This codes for CASSLLSGGVKETQYF.

This clonotype was counted ten times or more. The rearrangement links TRBV7-2 to TRBJ2-3; TRBD2 aligns across 15 bases. The germline V gene has CDR1 SGHTA and CDR2 FQGNSA. Trimming at V came to 5 bases and at J to 5 bases, leaving 8 bases not matched to a gene. CDR3 length: 17 residues. The CDR3 is CASSKQGLAGGRDTQYF. DNA for the CDR3: TGTGCCAGCAGCAAACAGGGACTAGCGGGAGGCAGAGATACGCAGTATTTT.

Ten or more counts support this clonotype. The genes are TRBV11-2 and TRBJ2-1; D uncertain. V lost 1 base, J lost 0 bases, and 19 bases lay in between. This CDR3 is 19 amino acids long. CDR1 is SGHAT and CDR2 is FQNNGV in the germline V gene. CDR3 in DNA: TGTGCCAGCAGCTTAGTTGGGAAAATACCCCTGAGCTCCTACAATGAGCAGTTCTTC. As protein: CASSLVGKIPLSSYNEQFF.

Ten or more counts support this clonotype. This chain uses TRBV12-3 or TRBV12-4 with TRBJ2-1, with TRBD2 matching 7 bases. The CDR3 extends over 14 amino acids. After removal of 5 bases from V and 4 bases from J, the junction contained 5 bases not matched to a gene. The CDR3, as DNA: TGTGCCAGCAGTCTCACTAGCGTGTACAATGAGCAGTTCTTC. This translates into CASSLTSVYNEQFF.

The V call is TRBV25-1, the J call TRBJ2-3; 7 bases agree with TRBD2. Trimming removed 5 bases from V and 3 bases from J; junction bases left unmatched: 5. Germline lookup yields CDR1 MGHDK and CDR2 SYGVNS. This CDR3 is built from 14 residues. CDR3 sequence reads: CASSRTGGTDTQYF. The CDR3 nucleotides read TGTGCCAGCAGTCGTACGGGAGGTACAGATACGCAGTATTTT.

On this clonotype: A read error may explain this, as a much larger clone is one base away. The chain recombines TRBV11-2 with TRBJ2-5, with 11 bases that match TRBD1. There are 16 residues in the CDR3. The germline gives CDR1 SGHAT, CDR2 FQNNGV. CDR3 sequence (DNA): TGTGCCAGCAGCTTAGGAAGGACAGGGGGCGGGAAGACCCGGTACTTC. Protein: CASSLGRTGGGKTRYF.

Of note for this clonotype: Since a much larger clone is just one base distant, this may be a read error. The chain joins TRBV6-2 or TRBV6-3 to TRBJ2-6, with 7 bases matching TRBD1. Germline V gene lookup returns CDR1 MNHEY and CDR2 SVGEGT. This CDR3 comprises 15 residues. The CDR3 spells CACSYRGAGANVLTF. CDR3 nucleotide sequence: TGTGCCTGCAGTTACAGGGGAGCTGGGGCCAACGTCCTGACTTTC.

This clonotype was recorded many times. The chain uses TRBV20-1 and TRBJ2-7; no clear D gene. This CDR3 has 14 amino acids. In germline, CDR1 is DFQATT, CDR2 SNEGSKA (reference sequence). Trimming stripped 0 bases from V and 0 bases from J, with 9 bases between. The CDR3 nucleotides read TGCAGTGCTAGAGAGTCGTGGCTCTCCTACGAGCAGTACTTC. Amino acid sequence: CSARESWLSYEQYF.

This clonotype was observed many times. The chain links TRBV20-1 to TRBJ2-5; the match to TRBD2 covers 7 bases. This CDR3 is built from 15 residues. The V and J ends lost 6 bases and 2 bases, in that order; junction bases with no gene match: 12. Germline-derived CDR1 and CDR2 are DFQATT and SNEGSKA (reference sequence). The CDR3 spells CSARGVTASQETQYF. The CDR3 DNA is TGCAGTGCCCGGGGGGTGACAGCGTCACAAGAGACCCAGTACTTC.

This clonotype was seen ten or more times. The chain combines TRBV12-3 or TRBV12-4 with TRBJ2-3; D tentatively reads TRBD1 or TRBD2 (6 bases each). CDR3 length equals 15 residues. Trimming stripped 3 bases from V and 5 bases from J, with 15 bases between. The CDR3 region has the DNA TGTGCCAGCAGTTTGTCCCGGGGGCGGGTAGATACGCAGTATTTT. This gives the protein CASSLSRGRVDTQYF.

This clonotype was recorded many times. This chain links TRBV7-3 with TRBJ2-1; D possibly matches TRBD1 or TRBD2 (5 bases each). Germline V gene lookup returns CDR1 SGHTA and CDR2 FQGTGA. Between the trimmed V and J ends, which lost 1 base and 4 bases, there was a span of 11 bases. The CDR3 has 15 amino acids. DNA of the CDR3: TGTGCCAGCAGCTTAAAAGGGACCGGTTACAATGAGCAGTTCTTC. The encoded protein is CASSLKGTGYNEQFF.

This clonotype was picked up many times. V and J are TRBV4-2 and TRBJ2-1; TRBD2 is a possible D gene (6 bases). V shed 2 bases and J shed 5 bases, with 10 bases lying between them. This CDR3 has 14 amino acids. Germline loops: CDR1 LGHNA, CDR2 YNFKEQ. DNA for the CDR3: TGTGCCAGCAGCCAACATGGGACTGACAATGAGCAGTTCTTC. The encoded protein is CASSQHGTDNEQFF.

This clonotype was seen only once. This may come from a read error, since a much larger clone is one base off. V and J are TRBV20-1 and TRBJ1-6; D may be TRBD1 (5 bases). Germline values: CDR1 DFQATT, CDR2 SNEGSKA (reference sequence). The CDR3 has 14 residues. The CDR3 is CNARDPGRNSPLHF. The CDR3 bases are TGCAATGCTAGAGATCCAGGGCGGAATTCACCCCTCCACTTT.

CDR3 nucleotide sequence: TGCGCCAGCAGCTTGTGGGGGTTAGATACGCAGTATTTT. It codes for CASSLWGLDTQYF. This rearrangement joins TRBV5-1 to TRBJ2-3, with D perhaps given as TRBD1 or TRBD2 (5 bases each). The length of the CDR3 is 13 residues. Trimming shortened V by 1 base and J by 5 bases, and 8 bases separated the two germline ends. Germline assignment: CDR1 SGHRS and CDR2 YFSETQ. The complete variable domain, with remaining parts taken from reference TRBV5-1 and TRBJ2-3, reads KAGVTQTPRYLIKTRGQQVTLSCSPISGHRSVSWYQQTPGQGLQFLFEYFSETQRNKGNFPGRFSGRQFSNSRSEMNVSTLELGDSALYLCASSLWGLDTQYFGPGTRLTVL.

This clonotype came up many times. This chain uses TRBV28 with TRBJ2-1; unclear D gene. V was pared by 1 base and J by 9 bases, with 13 bases between. CDR1 is MDHEN and CDR2 is SYDVKM in the germline V gene. The CDR3 is 14 amino acids. The CDR3 here is CASSLYQEWVEQFF. CDR3 sequence (DNA): TGTGCCAGCAGTTTATATCAGGAATGGGTTGAGCAGTTCTTC. Full variable domain (remainder filled in from reference TRBV28 and TRBJ2-1): DVKVTQSSRYLVKRTGEKVFLECVQDMDHENMFWYRQDPGLGLRLIYFSYDVKMKEKGDIPEGYSVSREKKERFSLILESASTNQTSMYLCASSLYQEWVEQFFGPGTRLTVL.

As to this clonotype: Since a much larger clone is just one base distant, this may be a read error. The chain is built from TRBV24-1 and TRBJ2-1; 9 nucleotides align to TRBD1. After removal of 8 bases from V and 5 bases from J, the junction contained 6 bases not matched to a gene. Germline V gene data show CDR1 as KGHDR and CDR2 as SFDVKD. There are 14 residues in the CDR3. The CDR3 DNA reads TGTGCCACCATGTGGAGGACAGGGGACAATGAGCAGTTCTTC. It yields the protein CATMWRTGDNEQFF.

Concerning this clonotype: A much bigger clone sits one base away, suggesting this may be a read error. The chain employs TRBV20-1 and TRBJ2-3; 8 positions agree with TRBD1. This CDR3 is 15 amino acids long. The germline gives CDR1 DFQATT, CDR2 SNEGSKA (reference sequence). The junction had 7 bases not matched to a gene; V was cut back by 1 base and J by 4 bases. CDR3 residues: CSARATGGWADTQYF. Here the CDR3 DNA reads TGCAGTGCTAGAGCCACAGGGGGATGGGCAGATACGCAGTATTTT.

This clonotype has at least ten counts. The chain uses TRBV7-9 and TRBJ2-5, with 7 bases identical to TRBD1. V lost 3 bases and J lost 8; bases outside the gene matches: 12. The CDR3 extends over 15 amino acids. The germline V gene has CDR1 SEHNR and CDR2 FQNEAQ (reference sequence). In DNA, the CDR3 is TGTGCCAGCAGCTTCGACCGGGACAGCAGTTTTACCCAGTACTTC. Encoded protein: CASSFDRDSSFTQYF.

This clonotype was counted many times. V is TRBV12-3 or TRBV12-4 and J is TRBJ2-5; D possibly corresponds to TRBD2 (6 bases). The CDR3 spans 16 residues. Trimming left V 4 bases short and J 5 bases short, with 20 bases between. This CDR3 is CASSSSPGIRGETQYF. DNA for the CDR3: TGTGCCAGCAGTTCCTCGCCCGGGATTCGGGGGGAGACCCAGTACTTC.

The gene calls are TRBV28 and TRBJ2-7, with a possible D match to TRBD1 (6 bases). CDR3 length: 15 residues. Germline loops: CDR1 MDHEN, CDR2 SYDVKM. V gave up 5 bases and J gave up 4 bases, with 18 bases separating them. The DNA for the CDR3 is TGTGCCAGCAGTCAAAGGACAGAGGCCTATTACGAGCAGTACTTC. This sequence encodes CASSQRTEAYYEQYF.

This clonotype appeared a few times. The chain uses TRBV20-1 and TRBJ2-1; 9 bases map to TRBD1. This CDR3 spans 15 amino acids. Germline V lookup: CDR1 DFQATT, CDR2 SNEGSKA (reference sequence). The V and J ends lost 0 bases and 6 bases, in that order; junction bases with no gene match: 6. The CDR3 sequence is CSARDSGTGLNEQFF. CDR3 nucleotides: TGCAGTGCTAGAGACTCCGGGACAGGGCTCAATGAGCAGTTCTTC.